This TCR beta chain was observed in a study of blood T cell repertoires in COVID-19. Looking at the study overall: Collection of acute and convalescent COVID-19 samples took place in the United States, Italy and Spain. PBMCs, B-cell-depleted T cells, or T cells provided the cDNA or gDNA that made up the material.

Seattle-derived patients entered the study during active infection and were followed longitudinally. The CDR3 is 12 residues long. Per the authors' pipeline: Amplification with reference gene primers provided the estimates of nucleated cell counts. Produced via immunoSEQ multiplex PCR; TCRdb's table is partial and in-frame only. For V, J and clone size, that table is used; D and trimming come from the DNA. The sample contains about 270,000 clones, roughly 83% of which appear only once. This receptor was obtained from a human donor with COVID-19, enrolled during active disease. The donor label of this sample is uncertain. The sequencing input was peripheral blood. The V and J genes are TRBV21-1 and TRBJ2-1; TRBD1 is taken as the D call from the table, unchecked against the DNA. TRBV21-1 counts as a pseudogene. This chain's CDR3 is CASSPWAGEQFF. The CDR3 DNA sequence: TGTGCCAGCAGCCCTTGGGCTGGAGAGCAGTTCTTC.